Listed here are 24 T cell receptor beta chains from one sample, sequenced in a study of T-cell reconstitution after alpha-beta-depleted transplantation in children. Unique molecular identifiers were incorporated during preparation of the TCRbeta library. Via MiXCR, TCRdb re-called the PCR reads, giving one row per CDR3 protein. The sample shows roughly 52,000 distinct CDR3 sequences, 5.8% of them seen only once. Specimen: PBMCs, mostly from graft donor cells, collected 60 days after TCRalphabeta/CD19-depleted stem cell transplant. These receptors all stem from a female patient aged 2 to 10 who had a stem cell transplant for aplastic anemia, so the T cells may come from the graft donor.

This clonotype was seen repeatedly, ten times or more. The rearrangement uses TRBV5-1 and TRBJ1-2; TRBD1 aligns across 7 bases. This CDR3 spans 13 amino acids. V shed 7 bases and J 4 bases; nucleotides not matched to a gene: 7. Per germline, CDR1 SGHRS and CDR2 YFSETQ. The CDR3 sequence: CASRISGGYGYTF. The CDR3 region has the DNA TGCGCCAGCCGCATTTCAGGGGGCTATGGCTACACCTTC.

This clonotype turned up a few times. The chain employs TRBV6-1 and TRBJ2-7; TRBD2 matches 10 bases. This CDR3 has 15 amino acids. V dropped 6 bases and J dropped 0; count of bases not matched to a gene: 5. Germline lookup yields CDR1 MNHNS and CDR2 SASEGT. The CDR3: CASSPTSGASYEQYF. The CDR3 nucleotides are TGTGCCAGCAGCCCAACTAGCGGGGCCTCCTACGAGCAGTACTTC.

This clonotype has at least ten counts. The J gene is TRBJ2-3, the V gene TRBV28; tentatively, D is TRBD1 (6 bases). CDR3 length: 15 amino acids. Germline CDR1 reads MDHEN; CDR2 reads SYDVKM. The germline V and J ends were trimmed by 8 bases and 5 bases, with 20 bases remaining between them. The CDR3 nucleotides read TGTGCCAGCGGACGCAGGGGAGCCCTTTTAGATACGCAGTATTTT. Protein: CASGRRGALLDTQYF.

This clonotype was recorded many times. The genes are TRBV7-9 and TRBJ2-1; no clear D gene. Looked up from germline, CDR1 is SEHNR and CDR2 is FQNEAQ (reference sequence). With 7 bases removed from V and 6 bases from J, the gap between germline ends came to 19 bases. The CDR3 sequence is 15 residues long. CDR3 residues: CASTSDWLWANEQFF. The CDR3 DNA reads TGTGCCAGCACATCAGACTGGCTTTGGGCCAATGAGCAGTTCTTC.

The table lists this clonotype with many counts. The rearrangement joins TRBV7-9 to TRBJ2-3; tentative D call: TRBD2 (5 bases). There are 13 residues in the CDR3. The ends were cut back, 1 base at V and 4 bases at J, with 6 bases in the middle. The germline V gene encodes CDR1 SEHNR and CDR2 FQNEAQ (reference sequence). The CDR3 sequence is CASSLGGADTQYF. Here the CDR3 DNA reads TGTGCCAGCAGCTTAGGGGGAGCAGATACGCAGTATTTT.

The rearrangement uses TRBV19 and TRBJ2-7, with D unresolved. V gave up 6 bases and J gave up 0 bases, with 9 bases separating them. CDR1 LNHDA and CDR2 SQIVND come from the germline V gene (reference sequence). The CDR3 totals 13 residues. CDR3 in amino acids: CASRRFDSYEQYF. For the CDR3, the DNA is TGTGCCAGTAGAAGGTTTGACTCCTACGAGCAGTACTTC. The complete variable domain, with remaining parts taken from reference TRBV19 and TRBJ2-7, reads DGGITQSPKYLFRKEGQNVTLSCEQNLNHDAMYWYRQDPGQGLRLIYYSQIVNDFQKGDIAEGYSVSREKKESFPLTVTSAQKNPTAFYLCASRRFDSYEQYFGPGTRLTVT.

This clonotype is medium-sized (0.01 to 0.1%) in the sample. The chain joins TRBV29-1 to TRBJ1-1; 10 positions agree with TRBD1. V dropped 3 bases and J dropped 10; count of bases not matched to a gene: 2. The V gene's germline CDR1 is SQVTM and CDR2 ANQGSEA. The CDR3 totals 11 residues. The CDR3 spells CSVDRDRGAFF. The CDR3 nucleotides read TGCAGCGTTGACCGGGACAGGGGAGCTTTCTTT. Drawing the rest from reference TRBV29-1 and TRBJ1-1, the complete variable domain is SAVISQKPSRDICQRGTSLTIQCQVDSQVTMMFWYRQQPGQSLTLIATANQGSEATYESGFVIDKFPISRPNLTFSTLTVSNMSPEDSSIYLCSVDRDRGAFFGQGTRLTVV.

There are many counts of this clonotype. The gene calls are TRBV5-6 and TRBJ2-1, with D unclear. Trimming took 3 bases from V and 7 from J, leaving 11 bases between them. Germline V gene lookup returns CDR1 SGHDT and CDR2 YYEEEE. The CDR3 totals 13 residues. CDR3 DNA sequence: TGTGCCAGCAGCTCCGAATTTTCAAATGAGCAGTTCTTC. Translation: CASSSEFSNEQFF.

This clonotype was seen ten or more times. The V call is TRBV28, the J call TRBJ2-1, with D tentatively TRBD2 (6 bases). Germline values: CDR1 MDHEN, CDR2 SYDVKM. The CDR3 extends over 14 amino acids. Trimming removed 8 bases at V and 7 bases at J, with 18 bases between. The CDR3 sequence is CASDGGLFTNEQFF. DNA for the CDR3: TGTGCCAGCGATGGAGGGTTGTTTACAAATGAGCAGTTCTTC.

This clonotype has ten or more counts. The chain joins TRBV5-1 to TRBJ2-5; 10 bases are a match to TRBD2. Germline CDR1 reads SGHRS; CDR2 reads YFSETQ. The trim removed 7 bases at V and 3 bases at J, leaving 9 bases unmatched. The CDR3 is 15 residues long. CDR3 sequence (DNA): TGCGCCAGCTCCCCCCAACTAGCGGGGAAAGAGACCCAGTACTTC. This sequence encodes CASSPQLAGKETQYF.

This sequence joins TRBV7-2 and TRBJ2-5; 8 bases are a match to TRBD2. Per germline, CDR1 SGHTA and CDR2 FQGNSA. The length of the CDR3 is 15 residues. The V and J ends lost 2 bases and 5 bases, in that order; junction bases with no gene match: 7. CDR3 nucleotide sequence: TGTGCCAGCAGCTTACGGGGGGGGGTTGGGGAGACCCAGTACTTC. The encoded protein is CASSLRGGVGETQYF.

This clonotype was recorded at least ten times. This chain links TRBV29-1 with TRBJ2-5; TRBD1 aligns across 7 bases. Germline values: CDR1 SQVTM, CDR2 ANQGSEA. This CDR3 is built from 14 residues. With V trimmed by 4 bases and J by 5 bases, 10 bases remained unmatched. In nucleotides, the CDR3 is TGCAGCGTTGGGGTAGGGGGCCGGTTGGAGACCCAGTACTTC. Protein: CSVGVGGRLETQYF. Full variable domain (rest looked up from reference TRBV29-1 and TRBJ2-5): SAVISQKPSRDICQRGTSLTIQCQVDSQVTMMFWYRQQPGQSLTLIATANQGSEATYESGFVIDKFPISRPNLTFSTLTVSNMSPEDSSIYLCSVGVGGRLETQYFGPGTRLLVL.

The V and J genes are TRBV7-9 and TRBJ2-3; D remains ambiguous. The ends were cut back, 3 bases at V and 14 bases at J, with 12 bases in the middle. The CDR3 sequence is 11 residues long. Germline CDR1 is SEHNR and CDR2 is FQNEAQ (reference sequence). Here the CDR3 DNA reads TGTGCCAGCAGCTTGGGATTTATTGGGTATTTT. Amino acid sequence: CASSLGFIGYF.

A few counts support this clonotype. The chain couples TRBV24-1 to TRBJ1-5; D not resolved. Germline CDR1 KGHDR, CDR2 SFDVKD. Trimming took 3 bases from V and 2 from J, leaving 4 bases between them. The CDR3 loop spans 13 amino acids. The CDR3 loop is CATSDLGNQPQHF. The CDR3 DNA follows: TGTGCCACCAGTGATCTCGGCAATCAGCCCCAGCATTTT.

About this clonotype: A much larger clone lies one base from this, so it may be a read error. V usage is TRBV27 and J usage is TRBJ2-2, with D tentatively TRBD1 (5 bases). The CDR3 contains 16 residues. Trimming took 2 bases from V and 3 from J, leaving 13 bases between them. Germline loops: CDR1 MNHEY, CDR2 SMNVEV (reference sequence). CDR3 coding DNA: TGTGCCAGCAGTTTAAAAGGGGAACCTTACACCGGGGAGCTGTTTTTT. The encoded protein is CASSLKGEPYTGELFF.

This clonotype was seen ten or more times. The V call is TRBV7-9, the J call TRBJ2-7, with 11 bases lining up with TRBD2. This CDR3 is built from 16 residues. Germline CDR1 reads SEHNR; CDR2 reads FQNEAQ (reference sequence). V gave up 5 bases and J gave up 4 bases; unmatched junction bases: 10. The CDR3, as DNA: TGTGCCAGCAGCCCCCGAGGGACTAGCGGAGATTACGAGCAGTACGTC. Protein product: CASSPRGTSGDYEQYV.

The chain has TRBV30 and TRBJ1-5, with TRBD1 as a possible D gene (5 bases). CDR3 size: 13 residues. CDR1 is GTSNPN, CDR2 SVGIG, per germline (reference sequence). Trimming cost V 4 bases and J 3 bases, with 10 bases left between them. The CDR3 DNA follows: TGTGCCTGGACGGGGGAGTTCAATCAGCCCCAGCATTTT. This translates into CAWTGEFNQPQHF.

This clonotype was seen many times. The V call is TRBV6-1, the J call TRBJ1-2, with 7 bases identical to TRBD1. This CDR3 has 13 residues. V trimming: 7 bases; J trimming: 4 bases; junction bases outside the gene matches: 6. Per the germline V gene, CDR1 is MNHNS and CDR2 is SASEGT. The CDR3 spells CASTRTGLYGYTF. In nucleotides, the CDR3 is TGTGCCAGCACCCGGACAGGACTCTATGGCTACACCTTC.

This clonotype was seen at least ten times. The chain combines TRBV7-9 with TRBJ1-6; perhaps TRBD1 as D (5 bases). CDR3 length: 13 amino acids. Per germline, CDR1 SEHNR and CDR2 FQNEAQ (reference sequence). The V end lost 1 base, the J end lost 14 bases, and 12 bases lay between the germline ends. DNA of the CDR3: TGTGCCAGCAGCTTAGGGGGACCCCTCTCCCTCCACTTT. Translating it yields CASSLGGPLSLHF.

The table lists this clonotype with many counts. V is TRBV18 and J is TRBJ2-1, with 9 bases matching TRBD2. The CDR3 length is 18 residues. Germline V gives CDR1 KGHSH, CDR2 LQKENI. With V trimmed by 2 bases and J by 2 bases, 10 bases remained unmatched. Here the CDR3 DNA reads TGTGCCAGCTCACCATATCCAGCGGGAGGTTCAACCTACAATGAGCAGTTCTTC. This encodes CASSPYPAGGSTYNEQFF.

This clonotype was seen more than once but under ten times. The CDR3 reads CASSLPLSGLREKLFF. CDR3 DNA: TGTGCCAGCAGTCTACCCCTAAGTGGCCTGAGGGAAAAACTGTTTTTT. J is TRBJ1-4 and V is TRBV2, with no clear D. The germline V gene encodes CDR1 SNHLY and CDR2 FYNNEI. V gave up 5 bases and J gave up 8 bases, with 21 bases separating them. The CDR3 length is 16 residues.

There are many counts of this clonotype. The chain combines TRBV20-1 with TRBJ2-6; TRBD1 matches 7 bases. V trimming: 3 bases; J trimming: 0 bases; junction bases outside the gene matches: 8. From germline, CDR1 is DFQATT and CDR2 SNEGSKA (reference sequence). This CDR3 contains 17 residues. The CDR3 nucleotides read TGCAGTGCTAGGCTCCGGGACAGAAACTCTGGGGCCAACGTCCTGACTTTC. This translates into CSARLRDRNSGANVLTF.

This chain joins TRBV7-2 and TRBJ2-3; TRBD2 agrees at 7 bases. The CDR3 has 14 residues. From germline, CDR1 is SGHTA and CDR2 FQGNSA. Germline trimming cut 8 bases from V and 0 bases from J; bases unmatched to any gene: 5. The CDR3 spells CASQRGSSTDTQYF. CDR3 coding DNA: TGTGCCAGCCAGCGGGGCAGCAGCACAGATACGCAGTATTTT.

V usage is TRBV19 and J usage is TRBJ2-3; D is possibly TRBD1 or TRBD2 (7 bases each). The V gene lost 6 bases and the J gene lost 6 bases, with 25 bases spanning the gap. The CDR3 runs to 17 residues. Germline V lookup: CDR1 LNHDA, CDR2 SQIVND (reference sequence). This chain's CDR3 is CASRLGSGAGGADTQYF. In DNA, the CDR3 is TGTGCCAGTAGACTCGGAAGCGGGGCAGGGGGGGCTGATACGCAGTATTTT. Variable domain in full (rest from reference TRBV19 and TRBJ2-3): DGGITQSPKYLFRKEGQNVTLSCEQNLNHDAMYWYRQDPGQGLRLIYYSQIVNDFQKGDIAEGYSVSREKKESFPLTVTSAQKNPTAFYLCASRLGSGAGGADTQYFGPGTRLTVL.